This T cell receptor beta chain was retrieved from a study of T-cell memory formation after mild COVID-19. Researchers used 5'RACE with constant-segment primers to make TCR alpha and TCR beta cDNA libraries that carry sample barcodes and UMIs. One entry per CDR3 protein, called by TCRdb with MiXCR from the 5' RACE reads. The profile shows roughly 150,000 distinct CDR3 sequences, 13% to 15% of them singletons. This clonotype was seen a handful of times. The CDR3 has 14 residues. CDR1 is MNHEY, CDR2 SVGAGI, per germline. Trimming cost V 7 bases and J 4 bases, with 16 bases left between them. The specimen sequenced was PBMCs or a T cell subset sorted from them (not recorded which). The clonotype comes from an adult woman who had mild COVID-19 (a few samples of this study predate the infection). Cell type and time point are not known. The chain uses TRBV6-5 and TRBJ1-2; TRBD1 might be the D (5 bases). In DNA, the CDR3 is TGTGCCAGCACCTCTCCGCAGGGTGGCTATGGCTACACCTTC. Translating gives CASTSPQGGYGYTF.